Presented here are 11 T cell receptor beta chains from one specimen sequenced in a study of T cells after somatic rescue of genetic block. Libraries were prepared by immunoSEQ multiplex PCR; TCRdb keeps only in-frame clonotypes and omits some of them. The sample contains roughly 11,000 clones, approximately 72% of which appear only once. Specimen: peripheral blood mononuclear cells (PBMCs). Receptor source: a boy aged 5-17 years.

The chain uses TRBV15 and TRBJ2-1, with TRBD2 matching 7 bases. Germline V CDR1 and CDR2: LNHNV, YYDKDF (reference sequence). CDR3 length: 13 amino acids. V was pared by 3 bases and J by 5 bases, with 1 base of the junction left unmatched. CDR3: CATSSTSDNEQFF. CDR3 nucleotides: TGTGCCACCAGCAGTACTAGCGACAATGAGCAGTTCTTC. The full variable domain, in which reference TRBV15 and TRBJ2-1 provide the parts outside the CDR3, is DAMVIQNPRYQVTQFGKPVTLSCSQTLNHNVMYWYQQKSSQAPKLLFHYYDKDFNNEADTPDNFQSRRPNTSFCFLDIRSPGLGDTAMYLCATSSTSDNEQFFGPGTRLTVL.

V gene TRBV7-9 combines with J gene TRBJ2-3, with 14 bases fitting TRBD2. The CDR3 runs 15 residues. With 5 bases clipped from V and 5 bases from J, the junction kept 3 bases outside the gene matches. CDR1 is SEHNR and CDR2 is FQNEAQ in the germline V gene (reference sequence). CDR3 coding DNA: TGTGCCAGCAGCCTGGGACTAGCGGGAGTAGATACGCAGTATTTT. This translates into CASSLGLAGVDTQYF. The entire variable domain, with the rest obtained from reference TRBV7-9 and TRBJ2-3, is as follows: DTGVSQNPRHKITKRGQNVTFRCDPISEHNRLYWYRQTLGQGPEFLTYFQNEAQLEKSRLLSDRFSAERPKGSFSTLEIQRTEQGDSAMYLCASSLGLAGVDTQYFGPGTRLTVL.

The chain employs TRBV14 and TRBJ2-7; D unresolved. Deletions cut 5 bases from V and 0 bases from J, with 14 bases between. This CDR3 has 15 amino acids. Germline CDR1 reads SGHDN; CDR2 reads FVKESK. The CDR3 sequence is CASSSRHRFSYEQYF. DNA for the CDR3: TGTGCCAGCAGCTCGCGTCATCGGTTCTCCTACGAGCAGTACTTC.

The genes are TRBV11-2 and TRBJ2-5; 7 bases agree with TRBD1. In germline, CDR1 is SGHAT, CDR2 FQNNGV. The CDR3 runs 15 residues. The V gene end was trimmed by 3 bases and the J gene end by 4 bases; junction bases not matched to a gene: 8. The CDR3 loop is CASSFEGARGETQYF. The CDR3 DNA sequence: TGTGCCAGCAGCTTCGAGGGGGCGCGAGGAGAGACCCAGTACTTC.

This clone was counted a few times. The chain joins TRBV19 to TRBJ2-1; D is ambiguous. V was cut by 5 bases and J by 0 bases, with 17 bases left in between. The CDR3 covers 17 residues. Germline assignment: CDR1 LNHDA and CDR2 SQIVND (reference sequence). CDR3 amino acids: CASSSPEVAASYNEQFF. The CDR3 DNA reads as TGTGCCAGTAGTTCCCCAGAGGTGGCGGCCTCCTACAATGAGCAGTTCTTC.

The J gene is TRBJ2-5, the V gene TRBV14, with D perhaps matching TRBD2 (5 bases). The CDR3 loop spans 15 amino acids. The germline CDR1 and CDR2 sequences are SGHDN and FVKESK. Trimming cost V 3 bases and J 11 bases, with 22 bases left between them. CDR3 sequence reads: CASSQYGDGLAEQYF. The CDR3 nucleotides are TGTGCCAGCAGCCAGTACGGGGATGGCCTTGCAGAGCAGTACTTC.

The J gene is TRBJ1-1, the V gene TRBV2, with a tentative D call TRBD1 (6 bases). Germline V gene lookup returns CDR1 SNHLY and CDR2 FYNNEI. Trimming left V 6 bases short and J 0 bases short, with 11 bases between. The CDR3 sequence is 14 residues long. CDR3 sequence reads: CASSQQGMNTEAFF. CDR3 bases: TGTGCCAGCAGCCAACAGGGAATGAACACTGAAGCTTTCTTT.

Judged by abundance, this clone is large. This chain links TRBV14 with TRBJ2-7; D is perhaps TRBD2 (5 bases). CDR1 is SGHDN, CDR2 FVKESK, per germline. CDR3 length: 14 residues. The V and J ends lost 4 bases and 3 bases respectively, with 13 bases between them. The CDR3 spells CASSRPGFVYEQYF. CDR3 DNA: TGTGCCAGCAGCCGACCGGGGTTTGTCTACGAGCAGTACTTC.

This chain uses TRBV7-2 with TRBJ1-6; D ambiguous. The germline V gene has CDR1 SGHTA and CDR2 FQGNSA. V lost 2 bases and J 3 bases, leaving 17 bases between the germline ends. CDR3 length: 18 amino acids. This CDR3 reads CASSLFRPTSFYNSPLHF. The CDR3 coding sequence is TGTGCCAGCAGCTTATTCCGCCCAACGAGTTTCTATAATTCACCCCTCCACTTT.

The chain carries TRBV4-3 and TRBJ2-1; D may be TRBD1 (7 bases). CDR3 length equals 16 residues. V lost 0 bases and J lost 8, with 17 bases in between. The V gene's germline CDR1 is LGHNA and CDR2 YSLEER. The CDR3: CASSQEGQGGSDEQFF. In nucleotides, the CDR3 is TGCGCCAGCAGCCAAGAAGGCCAGGGGGGAAGCGATGAGCAGTTCTTC.

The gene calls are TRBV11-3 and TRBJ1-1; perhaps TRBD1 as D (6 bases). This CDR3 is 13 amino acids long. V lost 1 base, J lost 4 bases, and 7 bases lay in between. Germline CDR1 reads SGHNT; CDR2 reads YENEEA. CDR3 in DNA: TGTGCCAGCAGCTTAGGGGGGCCCACTGAAGCTTTCTTT. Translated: CASSLGGPTEAFF.